The 28 T cell receptor beta chains below all came from one sample that was sequenced in a study of tumor-infiltrating T cells and Merkel cell polyomavirus. Study information: The T cells studied were KLL-specific CD8+ cells against Merkel polyomavirus.

Immunohistochemistry showed robust Merkel cell polyomavirus Large T antigen staining in every patient's tumor. TCRdb keeps only in-frame clones here, not all; method: immunoSEQ multiplex PCR. The sample has more than 20,000 clones, nearly 90% seen once. The specimen sequenced was lymph node tissue. The receptors originated from a man aged 45 to 65 with Merkel cell carcinoma.

This clone has just one count. V gene TRBV18 combines with J gene TRBJ2-5; D is possibly TRBD1 (6 bases). V gave up 2 bases and J gave up 5 bases, with 12 bases separating them. The V gene's germline CDR1 is KGHSH and CDR2 LQKENI. The CDR3 sequence is 14 residues long. CDR3: CASSPGQRGETQYF. CDR3 DNA: TGTGCCAGCTCACCAGGTCAGAGGGGGGAGACCCAGTACTTC.

Worth noting for this clone: The sample carries other DNA sequences with the same CDR3. The chain has TRBV18 and TRBJ1-2, with a weak D call TRBD1 (6 bases). The CDR3 is 14 residues long. V lost 3 bases, J lost 8 bases, and 16 bases lay in between. Germline V gene data show CDR1 as KGHSH and CDR2 as LQKENI. The CDR3 spells CASSPGGGSEGYTF. The CDR3 DNA sequence: TGTGCCAGCTCACCGGGAGGGGGATCGGAAGGCTACACCTTC.

The chain has TRBV6-1 and TRBJ2-7; the match to TRBD2 covers 9 bases. CDR3 size: 13 residues. V dropped 8 bases and J dropped 0; count of bases not matched to a gene: 2. Germline V CDR1 and CDR2: MNHNS, SASEGT. The CDR3 DNA sequence: TGTGCCAGCGGAGCGGGGGGCTCCTACGAGCAGTACTTC. Translation: CASGAGGSYEQYF.

A single count supports this clone. The chain joins TRBV10-3 to TRBJ2-3, with a possible D match to TRBD1 (5 bases). Trimming removed 0 bases at V and 0 bases at J, with 10 bases between. The CDR3 loop spans 16 amino acids. The germline CDR1 and CDR2 sequences are ENHRY and SYGVKD. CDR3 protein: CAISESGPTSTDTQYF. Written as DNA, the CDR3 is TGTGCCATCAGTGAGTCGGGGCCAACCAGCACAGATACGCAGTATTTT.

This chain links TRBV19 with TRBJ1-3; weak D call: TRBD1 (6 bases). Trimming took off 6 bases at V and 1 base at J, with 10 bases between the two ends. Germline loops: CDR1 LNHDA, CDR2 SQIVND (reference sequence). This CDR3 contains 14 residues. The CDR3 region has the DNA TGTGCCAGTAGCACAGGGTCATCTGGAAACACCATATATTTT. Protein sequence: CASSTGSSGNTIYF.

This chain connects TRBV6-1 to TRBJ2-7; 8 bases line up with TRBD1. The CDR3 totals 15 residues. CDR1 is MNHNS, CDR2 SASEGT, per germline. The V and J ends lost 0 bases and 2 bases, in that order; junction bases with no gene match: 3. CDR3 sequence: CASSEADRGPYEQYF. The CDR3 bases are TGTGCCAGCAGTGAAGCTGACAGGGGACCCTACGAGCAGTACTTC.

The CDR3 sequence: CASSPTVYRHTGELFF. As DNA, the CDR3 is TGTGCCAGCAGTCCGACAGTGTACAGGCACACCGGGGAGCTGTTTTTT. The chain combines TRBV28 with TRBJ2-2, with TRBD1 as a possible D gene (5 bases). Trimming shortened V by 5 bases and J by 3 bases, and 16 bases separated the two germline ends. This CDR3 is built from 16 residues. CDR1 MDHEN and CDR2 SYDVKM come from the germline V gene.

The chain has TRBV2 and TRBJ1-2, with TRBD1 as a possible D gene (6 bases). The CDR3 has 16 residues. Germline V lookup: CDR1 SNHLY, CDR2 FYNNEI. Deletions cut 0 bases from V and 4 bases from J, with 15 bases between. The CDR3 sequence: CASSEARGAGGYGYTF. CDR3 bases: TGTGCCAGCAGTGAAGCGCGGGGGGCAGGCGGCTATGGCTACACCTTC.

This clone was seen only once. The CDR3 DNA reads TGCGCCAGCAGTCCCTCCATGGGTAGCGGGGGGGCATATGAGCAGTTCTTC. This sequence encodes CASSPSMGSGGAYEQFF. The chain recombines TRBV4-1 with TRBJ2-1; TRBD2 matches 11 bases. V trimming: 6 bases; J trimming: 8 bases; junction bases outside the gene matches: 15. The germline V gene encodes CDR1 MGHRA and CDR2 YSYEKL. The CDR3 sequence is 17 residues long.

The chain couples TRBV19 to TRBJ1-1; no clear D. The CDR3 length is 14 residues. In germline, CDR1 is LNHDA, CDR2 SQIVND (reference sequence). V was shortened by 0 bases and J by 6 bases, with 11 bases between the two germline ends. This CDR3 reads CASSIDRTRAEAFF. CDR3 in DNA: TGTGCCAGTAGTATAGATCGGACGAGGGCTGAAGCTTTCTTT.

The chain recombines TRBV7-9 with TRBJ1-2; D is undetermined. V gave up 5 bases and J gave up 5 bases, with 12 bases separating them. Germline V gene data show CDR1 as SEHNR and CDR2 as FQNEAQ (reference sequence). The CDR3 is 13 residues long. CDR3 sequence: CASSQTEFYGYTF. CDR3 nucleotides: TGTGCCAGCAGCCAAACAGAATTTTATGGCTACACCTTC.

The chain uses TRBV2 and TRBJ1-2, with 7 bases aligning to TRBD1. The CDR3 is made up of 13 amino acids. Germline trimming cut 6 bases from V and 6 bases from J; bases unmatched to any gene: 7. Germline CDR1 SNHLY, CDR2 FYNNEI. This CDR3 is CASRTGITNGYTF. In DNA, the CDR3 is TGTGCCAGCAGGACAGGGATTACAAATGGCTACACCTTC.

The V call is TRBV6-4, the J call TRBJ2-3, with 10 nucleotides matching TRBD2. The CDR3 spans 15 residues. The V and J ends lost 2 bases and 2 bases, in that order; junction bases with no gene match: 1. Germline V gene lookup returns CDR1 MRHNA and CDR2 SNTAGT. CDR3 loop: CASSDSGGATDTQYF. DNA for the CDR3: TGTGCCAGCAGTGACAGCGGGGGGGCCACAGATACGCAGTATTTT.

J is TRBJ1-1 and V is TRBV15; possible D gene TRBD1, 6 bases. Trimming cost V 0 bases and J 0 bases, with 17 bases left between them. Germline lookup yields CDR1 LNHNV and CDR2 YYDKDF (reference sequence). This CDR3 contains 18 residues. CDR3: CATSRDPPRGQLNTEAFF. Here the CDR3 DNA reads TGTGCCACCAGCAGAGACCCGCCACGTGGACAGCTGAACACTGAAGCTTTCTTT. Full variable domain (remainder filled in from reference TRBV15 and TRBJ1-1): DAMVIQNPRYQVTQFGKPVTLSCSQTLNHNVMYWYQQKSSQAPKLLFHYYDKDFNNEADTPDNFQSRRPNTSFCFLDIRSPGLGDTAMYLCATSRDPPRGQLNTEAFFGQGTRLTVV.

The rearrangement links TRBV6-6 to TRBJ1-5; 9 bases align to TRBD1. There are 16 residues in the CDR3. Trimming took 1 base from V and 1 from J; bases not matched to a gene: 2. The germline gives CDR1 MNHNY, CDR2 SVGAGI (reference sequence). This CDR3 reads CASSYFGQGSNQPQHF. In DNA, the CDR3 is TGTGCCAGCAGTTACTTCGGACAGGGGAGCAATCAGCCCCAGCATTTT.

V and J are TRBV4-3 and TRBJ1-2, with D unclear. Germline assignment: CDR1 LGHNA and CDR2 YSLEER. Trimming removed 0 bases from V and 8 bases from J, with 16 bases in between. The CDR3 covers 15 residues. In nucleotides, the CDR3 is TGCGCCAGCAGCCAAGAGTGGGCTGGGGAGCGGGGCTACACCTTC. This gives the protein CASSQEWAGERGYTF.

The chain combines TRBV29-1 with TRBJ2-5; the match to TRBD1 covers 10 bases. The CDR3 runs to 14 residues. V dropped 4 bases and J dropped 5; count of bases not matched to a gene: 7. CDR1 SQVTM and CDR2 ANQGSEA come from the germline V gene. The CDR3, as DNA: TGCAGCGTTGTTATGGGACAGGGGTCGGAGACCCAGTACTTC. Its translation: CSVVMGQGSETQYF.

The CDR3 DNA is TGCAGCGTTGAGGTCCCCAGGGGATTTGGAAACACCATATATTTT. Its translation is CSVEVPRGFGNTIYF. This rearrangement joins TRBV29-1 to TRBJ1-3, with TRBD1 as a possible D gene (6 bases). Germline-derived CDR1 and CDR2 are SQVTM and ANQGSEA. The CDR3 totals 15 residues. V gave up 3 bases and J gave up 3 bases, with 15 bases separating them.

The chain is built from TRBV19 and TRBJ1-5; possibly TRBD1 for D (5 bases). The V end lost 5 bases, the J end lost 6 bases, and 11 bases lay between the germline ends. This CDR3 has 13 residues. CDR1 is LNHDA, CDR2 SQIVND, per germline (reference sequence). CDR3 in amino acids: CASSSQGGQPQHF. CDR3 in DNA: TGTGCCAGTAGTTCCCAGGGCGGTCAGCCCCAGCATTTT. The full variable domain, in which reference TRBV19 and TRBJ1-5 provide the parts outside the CDR3, is DGGITQSPKYLFRKEGQNVTLSCEQNLNHDAMYWYRQDPGQGLRLIYYSQIVNDFQKGDIAEGYSVSREKKESFPLTVTSAQKNPTAFYLCASSSQGGQPQHFGDGTRLSIL.

For the CDR3, the DNA is TGCGCCAGCAGCGATCCAGGGGGGGGCTACACCTTC. This translates into CASSDPGGGYTF. The genes are TRBV5-1 and TRBJ1-2; 7 bases line up with TRBD1. In germline, CDR1 is SGHRS, CDR2 YFSETQ. J lost 8 bases, V lost 4 bases, and 5 bases had no gene match. This CDR3 has 12 amino acids. The whole variable domain, remainder taken from reference TRBV5-1 and TRBJ1-2, is KAGVTQTPRYLIKTRGQQVTLSCSPISGHRSVSWYQQTPGQGLQFLFEYFSETQRNKGNFPGRFSGRQFSNSRSEMNVSTLELGDSALYLCASSDPGGGYTFGSGTRLTVV.

This rearrangement joins TRBV6-5 to TRBJ2-2; no firm D call. The germline V gene has CDR1 MNHEY and CDR2 SVGAGI. CDR3 size: 13 residues. Trimming shortened V by 7 bases and J by 0 bases, and 6 bases separated the two germline ends. The CDR3 region is CASIRPNTGELFF. The CDR3 region has the DNA TGTGCCAGCATTCGTCCGAACACCGGGGAGCTGTTTTTT.

V and J are TRBV7-2 and TRBJ1-3; D might be TRBD1 (6 bases). V lost 11 bases to trimming and J lost 0 bases, with 14 bases between them. The CDR3 length is 14 residues. In germline, CDR1 is SGHTA, CDR2 FQGNSA. CDR3 in DNA: TGTGCCGGGGGAACAGGGCTCTCTGGAAACACCATATATTTT. It specifies CAGGTGLSGNTIYF.

The chain is built from TRBV5-4 and TRBJ2-3, with 9 nucleotides matching TRBD2. The CDR3 sequence is 16 residues long. Per the germline V gene, CDR1 is SGHNT and CDR2 is YYREEE (reference sequence). With V trimmed by 3 bases and J by 3 bases, 8 bases remained unmatched. CDR3 coding DNA: TGTGCCAGCAGCTGGGGGGGGCTAGCGGGAACAGATACGCAGTATTTT. Amino acid sequence: CASSWGGLAGTDTQYF.

This clone was counted between two and nine times. V gene TRBV5-1 combines with J gene TRBJ1-2; D remains unclear. CDR3 size: 13 residues. V was trimmed by 0 bases and J by 2 bases, leaving 5 bases between them. CDR1 and CDR2 from the germline V gene are SGHRS and YFSETQ. In nucleotides, the CDR3 is TGCGCCAGCAGCTTGGACAGAAACTATGGCTACACCTTC. Translating gives CASSLDRNYGYTF.

The chain is built from TRBV5-1 and TRBJ1-5; D unresolved. Between the trimmed V and J ends, which lost 1 base and 5 bases, there was a span of 7 bases. Germline-derived CDR1 and CDR2 are SGHRS and YFSETQ. The CDR3 is 13 residues long. This CDR3 reads CASSLNGDQPQHF. The CDR3 nucleotides are TGCGCCAGCAGCTTGAACGGGGATCAGCCCCAGCATTTT. Based on the CDR3 plus reference TRBV5-1 and TRBJ1-5, the full variable domain is KAGVTQTPRYLIKTRGQQVTLSCSPISGHRSVSWYQQTPGQGLQFLFEYFSETQRNKGNFPGRFSGRQFSNSRSEMNVSTLELGDSALYLCASSLNGDQPQHFGDGTRLSIL.

J is TRBJ1-1 and V is TRBV5-4; 7 bases are shared with TRBD1. The CDR3 is 16 amino acids. From germline, CDR1 is SGHNT and CDR2 YYREEE (reference sequence). After removal of 3 bases from V and 0 bases from J, the junction contained 8 bases not matched to a gene. The CDR3 DNA sequence: TGTGCCAGCAGCTCGGGACAGCCCCATATGAACACTGAAGCTTTCTTT. As protein: CASSSGQPHMNTEAFF.

The chain couples TRBV14 to TRBJ1-2; D is perhaps TRBD1 (5 bases). This CDR3 has 13 residues. The V gene lost 4 bases and the J gene lost 4 bases, with 10 bases spanning the gap. CDR1 and CDR2 (germline): SGHDN, FVKESK. CDR3 region: CASSLGAGYGYTF. The CDR3 DNA sequence: TGTGCCAGCAGCCTAGGGGCCGGCTATGGCTACACCTTC. Based on the CDR3 plus reference TRBV14 and TRBJ1-2, the full variable domain is EAGVTQFPSHSVIEKGQTVTLRCDPISGHDNLYWYRRVMGKEIKFLLHFVKESKQDESGMPNNRFLAERTGGTYSTLKVQPAELEDSGVYFCASSLGAGYGYTFGSGTRLTVV.

The rearrangement uses TRBV6-5 and TRBJ2-3; a weak D match, TRBD2 (5 bases). The germline V gene encodes CDR1 MNHEY and CDR2 SVGAGI. The CDR3 contains 15 residues. Trimming stripped 3 bases from V and 2 bases from J, with 12 bases between. The CDR3 sequence is CASSYSDWDTDTQYF. The CDR3 DNA reads TGTGCCAGCAGTTATTCGGACTGGGACACAGATACGCAGTATTTT.